These 32 T cell receptor beta chains were all obtained from the same sample, sequenced in a study of cytomegalovirus exposure and HLA in healthy donors. The primer mix had 60 Vbeta and 13 Jbeta primers. Libraries were prepared by immunoSEQ multiplex PCR; TCRdb keeps only in-frame clonotypes and omits some of them. The data hold 55,000 to 75,000 clones, with 65% to 70% observed a single time. Sequencing was done on a sample of PBMCs. The receptors were sampled from a man between 40 and 49 years old in good health and CMV-seropositive.

This chain joins TRBV21-1 and TRBJ1-1; the table gives TRBD1 as D, unverified against the DNA. TRBV21-1 is given as a pseudogene. CDR3 length: 14 amino acids. The CDR3 nucleotides are TGTGCCACCTCTGACAGGGAATCAGACACTGAAGCTTTCTTT. Translated, it gives CATSDRESDTEAFF.

V and J are TRBV11-3 and TRBJ2-7, with D tentatively TRBD2 (6 bases). CDR1 and CDR2 from the germline V gene are SGHNT and YENEEA. V was cut by 5 bases and J by 12 bases, with 17 bases left in between. CDR3 length equals 12 residues. CDR3 DNA: TGTGCCAGCAGCCACGGCGGGACCCCCCTGTACTTC. Its translation: CASSHGGTPLYF.

The chain has TRBV6-1 and TRBJ2-7; D possibly corresponds to TRBD1 (6 bases). Trimming stripped 5 bases from V and 1 base from J, with 9 bases between. Germline CDR1 MNHNS, CDR2 SASEGT. The CDR3 extends over 13 amino acids. The CDR3 loop is CASSWTDSYEQYF. CDR3 bases: TGTGCCAGCAGTTGGACAGATTCCTACGAGCAGTACTTC.

The sample holds a few counts of this clone. The gene calls are TRBV10-3 and TRBJ2-7, with TRBD1 matching 7 bases. The CDR3 has 13 amino acids. Germline CDR1 reads ENHRY; CDR2 reads SYGVKD. The ends lost 5 bases at V and 7 bases at J; junction bases unmatched: 8. The CDR3 sequence: CAISTTGTFEQYF. The CDR3 DNA is TGTGCCATCAGTACGACAGGGACGTTTGAGCAGTACTTC.

For this clone: The junction shows a germline mismatch at one end, possibly a read error. This chain uses TRBV7-9 with TRBJ2-1; 11 bases line up with TRBD2. The CDR3 spans 16 residues. Germline V gene sequence: CDR1 SEHNR, CDR2 FQNEAQ (reference sequence). The CDR3 sequence is CSSSPEGLAVYNEQFF. CDR3 sequence (DNA): TGTTCCAGCAGCCCCGAGGGACTAGCGGTATACAATGAGCAGTTCTTC.

This clone was picked up one time. The chain couples TRBV7-9 to TRBJ2-5; 9 bases fit TRBD2. V lost 3 bases and J lost 1; bases outside the gene matches: 9. Germline V lookup: CDR1 SEHNR, CDR2 FQNEAQ (reference sequence). The CDR3 runs 17 residues. The CDR3 DNA sequence: TGTGCCAGCAGCTTCGGTGCGGGAGGGACAACCCAAGAGACCCAGTACTTC. It translates to CASSFGAGGTTQETQYF.

This clone was detected only a few times. The CDR3 region is CASSLAGAGPYNEQFF. In DNA form, the CDR3 reads TGTGCCAGCAGCTTAGCCGGAGCGGGGCCCTACAATGAGCAGTTCTTC. The genes are TRBV7-9 and TRBJ2-1; 7 bases align to TRBD2. J was trimmed by 2 bases and V by 0 bases; bases with no gene match: 4. There are 16 residues in the CDR3. The germline CDR1 and CDR2 sequences are SEHNR and FQNEAQ (reference sequence).

The table lists this clone with a few counts. V gene TRBV15 combines with J gene TRBJ2-5, with D tentatively TRBD1 (6 bases). CDR1 is LNHNV and CDR2 is YYDKDF in the germline V gene (reference sequence). The CDR3 has 14 amino acids. The V end was cut by 5 bases, the J end by 0 bases, with 10 bases between. CDR3 residues: CATSSGTYQETQYF. The CDR3 DNA follows: TGTGCCACCAGCTCCGGGACATACCAAGAGACCCAGTACTTC.

This clone was seen a handful of times. The V gene is TRBV27, the J gene TRBJ2-7; maybe TRBD2 (6 bases). Germline lookup yields CDR1 MNHEY and CDR2 SMNVEV (reference sequence). Trimming took off 5 bases at V and 3 bases at J, with 11 bases between the two ends. The CDR3 sequence is 13 residues long. Here the CDR3 reads CASSVGLNYEQYF. CDR3 coding DNA: TGTGCCAGCAGTGTAGGACTAAACTACGAGCAGTACTTC.

The chain couples TRBV6-5 to TRBJ1-1; tentatively, D is TRBD1 (5 bases). The CDR3 contains 14 residues. Deletions cut 3 bases from V and 6 bases from J, with 14 bases between. Germline-derived CDR1 and CDR2 are MNHEY and SVGAGI. In DNA, the CDR3 is TGTGCCAGCAGTTATTCTCCGACAGTATCTGAAGCTTTCTTT. It specifies CASSYSPTVSEAFF.

This clone was observed a few times. The gene calls are TRBV2 and TRBJ1-5; D is uncertain. The CDR3 runs to 13 residues. In germline, CDR1 is SNHLY, CDR2 FYNNEI. The ends were cut back, 4 bases at V and 8 bases at J, with 12 bases in the middle. The DNA for the CDR3 is TGTGCCAGCAGTGTTCAGACTCGAGAGCCCCAGCATTTT. Its translation is CASSVQTREPQHF.

This clone is labeled medium-sized. This chain uses TRBV4-3 with TRBJ1-4; D not resolved. There are 13 residues in the CDR3. Trimming pared 0 bases from V and 8 bases from J, leaving 7 bases between. Germline V gene data show CDR1 as LGHNA and CDR2 as YSLEER. The DNA of the CDR3 is TGCGCCAGCAGCCAAGATCGGCGGGAAAAACTGTTTTTT. This encodes CASSQDRREKLFF.

In DNA, the CDR3 is TGTGCCAGCTCACCGTCAGGGGTGAACACTGAAGCTTTCTTT. Translated, it gives CASSPSGVNTEAFF. The rearrangement uses TRBV18 and TRBJ1-1, with D perhaps matching TRBD1 (6 bases). The V gene's germline CDR1 is KGHSH and CDR2 LQKENI. The CDR3 is 14 residues long. Trimming cost V 3 bases and J 0 bases, with 8 bases left between them. The variable domain in full, with the rest retrieved from reference TRBV18 and TRBJ1-1, is NAGVMQNPRHLVRRRGQEARLRCSPMKGHSHVYWYRQLPEEGLKFMVYLQKENIIDESGMPKERFSAEFPKEGPSILRIQQVVRGDSAAYFCASSPSGVNTEAFFGQGTRLTVV.

This clone is a singleton in its sample. The chain is built from TRBV14 and TRBJ2-7; 10 nucleotides match TRBD1. V trimming: 0 bases; J trimming: 6 bases; junction bases outside the gene matches: 11. Germline-derived CDR1 and CDR2 are SGHDN and FVKESK. The CDR3 is 17 amino acids. CDR3 nucleotide sequence: TGTGCCAGCAGCCAAGATCCCCGGGGACAGGGGTTTCGCGAGCAGTACTTC. It translates to CASSQDPRGQGFREQYF.

The DNA of the CDR3 is TGTGCCAGCAGCTCCCACGGGGGGGAGCTAGCCAAAAACATTCAGTACTTC. Translated, it gives CASSSHGGELAKNIQYF. The chain is built from TRBV5-5 and TRBJ2-4; 8 bases line up with TRBD2. This CDR3 contains 17 residues. Germline values: CDR1 SGHKS, CDR2 YYEKEE (reference sequence). V was clipped by 3 bases and J by 0 bases; unmatched bases: 8.

The chain couples TRBV30 to TRBJ1-1; the D gene is possibly TRBD1 (5 bases). Germline V gene data show CDR1 as GTSNPN and CDR2 as SVGIG (reference sequence). Trimming cost V 8 bases and J 1 base, with 11 bases left between them. CDR3 size: 12 residues. The CDR3 region has the DNA TGTGCCGGGGGGGGTCGGAACACTGAAGCTTTCTTT. Translating it yields CAGGGRNTEAFF.

For the CDR3, the DNA is TGCGCCAGCAGCCCAGTGACAGGGGGCGCCTCCTACGAGCAGTACTTC. Translating gives CASSPVTGGASYEQYF. The gene calls are TRBV5-1 and TRBJ2-7; TRBD1 agrees at 10 bases. CDR3 length: 16 amino acids. The ends lost 4 bases at V and 0 bases at J; junction bases unmatched: 7. Germline-derived CDR1 and CDR2 are SGHRS and YFSETQ.

The chain links TRBV6-1 to TRBJ1-5, with 9 bases fitting TRBD1. The CDR3 is 15 amino acids. Germline values: CDR1 MNHNS, CDR2 SASEGT. The V gene end was trimmed by 5 bases and the J gene end by 1 base; junction bases not matched to a gene: 3. The CDR3 DNA reads as TGTGCCAGCAGTACACAGGGGGCGAGCAATCAGCCCCAGCATTTT. Encoded protein: CASSTQGASNQPQHF.

This clone appeared a few times. The chain uses TRBV27 and TRBJ1-5; D not resolved. Germline V gene data show CDR1 as MNHEY and CDR2 as SMNVEV (reference sequence). Trimming shortened V by 0 bases and J by 5 bases, and 11 bases separated the two germline ends. The CDR3 is 15 residues long. The CDR3 here is CASSLSGMGDQPQHF. CDR3 coding DNA: TGTGCCAGCAGTTTATCCGGGATGGGTGATCAGCCCCAGCATTTT.

The V gene is TRBV27, the J gene TRBJ2-7; 9 bases map to TRBD1. This CDR3 contains 15 residues. V gave up 5 bases and J gave up 0 bases; unmatched junction bases: 5. Germline assignment: CDR1 MNHEY and CDR2 SMNVEV (reference sequence). The CDR3 nucleotides read TGTGCCAGCAGTATTCAGACAGGGGGCTCCTACGAGCAGTACTTC. Protein sequence: CASSIQTGGSYEQYF.

This clone turned up a few times. The chain employs TRBV4-1 and TRBJ2-2, with 8 positions matching TRBD2. CDR3 length: 15 residues. J was trimmed by 4 bases and V by 0 bases; bases with no gene match: 1. The V gene's germline CDR1 is MGHRA and CDR2 YSYEKL. In DNA, the CDR3 is TGCGCCAGCAGCCAAGAAGCGGGGGTCACCGGGGAGCTGTTTTTT. Encoded protein: CASSQEAGVTGELFF.

This chain uses TRBV12-2 with TRBJ2-5; the table's TRBD2 call for D was not verified on the DNA. TRBV12-2 is a pseudogene locus. CDR3 length: 16 amino acids. CDR3 DNA: TGTGCAAGTCGCTTCTCGGAGGCTTCAGCCCAAGAGACCCAGTACTTC. Translation: CASRFSEASAQETQYF.

This clone was seen a few times. V gene TRBV27 combines with J gene TRBJ1-2; 11 bases agree with TRBD1. Germline V gene lookup returns CDR1 MNHEY and CDR2 SMNVEV (reference sequence). Germline trimming cut 4 bases from V and 0 bases from J; bases unmatched to any gene: 10. The CDR3 contains 18 residues. CDR3 protein: CASSSRTGGCSPNYGYTF. CDR3 DNA: TGTGCCAGCAGTTCCCGGACAGGGGGCTGTTCCCCTAACTATGGCTACACCTTC.

The gene calls are TRBV2 and TRBJ2-2; no reliable D call. Deletions cut 7 bases from V and 7 bases from J, with 10 bases between. The CDR3 has 12 amino acids. Per germline, CDR1 SNHLY and CDR2 FYNNEI. The CDR3 here is CASTRGGGELFF. The CDR3 DNA reads TGTGCCAGCACTAGAGGCGGCGGGGAGCTGTTTTTT.

The CDR3 DNA reads as TGTGCCAGCGGTCCAGTTCTTGGGACCCAGTACTTC. This codes for CASGPVLGTQYF. This chain connects TRBV7-2 to TRBJ2-5; D is unclear. The length of the CDR3 is 12 residues. Germline CDR1 reads SGHTA; CDR2 reads FQGNSA. Trimming cost V 8 bases and J 7 bases, with 14 bases left between them.

As for this clone: The junction does not match germline at one end; this may be a read error. The CDR3 loop reads CASSQDGLGGWADTQYF. The CDR3 region has the DNA TGCGCCAGCAGCCAAGATGGTCTGGGAGGTTGGGCGGATACGCAGTATTTT. The chain links TRBV7-3 to TRBJ2-3; maybe TRBD2 (6 bases). The CDR3 is made up of 17 amino acids. CDR1 and CDR2 (germline): SGHTA, FQGTGA.

This rearrangement joins TRBV7-2 to TRBJ1-5; no clear D. V was shortened by 5 bases and J by 4 bases, with 6 bases between the two germline ends. The CDR3 is 12 amino acids. Germline assignment: CDR1 SGHTA and CDR2 FQGNSA. CDR3 sequence (DNA): TGTGCCAGCAGCCTTCCTAATCAGCCCCAGCATTTT. Protein product: CASSLPNQPQHF.

The chain carries TRBV7-9 and TRBJ1-1, with D possibly TRBD1 on 5 matching bases. Trimming pared 8 bases from V and 2 bases from J, leaving 9 bases between. The CDR3 covers 12 residues. CDR1 and CDR2 (germline): SEHNR, FQNEAQ (reference sequence). The CDR3 coding sequence is TGTGCCAGCGACGACAGTAACACTGAAGCTTTCTTT. This sequence encodes CASDDSNTEAFF.

The chain links TRBV4-2 to TRBJ2-2; 9 bases are shared with TRBD2. The CDR3 is made up of 16 amino acids. Germline-derived CDR1 and CDR2 are LGHNA and YNFKEQ. V dropped 4 bases and J dropped 2; count of bases not matched to a gene: 5. The CDR3 DNA is TGTGCCAGCAGCCTCTTAGCGGGGGCCAACACCGGGGAGCTGTTTTTT. Protein: CASSLLAGANTGELFF.

The V and J genes are TRBV30 and TRBJ2-7; TRBD1 might be the D (5 bases). The V end was cut by 4 bases, the J end by 3 bases, with 10 bases between. From germline, CDR1 is GTSNPN and CDR2 SVGIG (reference sequence). This CDR3 is built from 12 residues. CDR3 residues: CAWTTAGYEQYF. CDR3 coding DNA: TGTGCCTGGACGACAGCCGGCTACGAGCAGTACTTC.

This clone was found once. The J gene is TRBJ1-2, the V gene TRBV30, with D unresolved. Germline assignment: CDR1 GTSNPN and CDR2 SVGIG (reference sequence). The CDR3 covers 14 residues. V lost 0 bases and J lost 4, with 12 bases in between. This chain's CDR3 is CAWSVARISYGYTF. The CDR3, as DNA: TGTGCCTGGAGTGTAGCGCGGATAAGCTATGGCTACACCTTC.

This chain links TRBV30 with TRBJ2-5; D not certain. Germline assignment: CDR1 GTSNPN and CDR2 SVGIG (reference sequence). Trimming shortened V by 8 bases and J by 0 bases, and 10 bases separated the two germline ends. The CDR3 sequence is 12 residues long. The CDR3 bases are TGTGCCCTAGATCCACACCAAGAGACCCAGTACTTC. Translating gives CALDPHQETQYF.